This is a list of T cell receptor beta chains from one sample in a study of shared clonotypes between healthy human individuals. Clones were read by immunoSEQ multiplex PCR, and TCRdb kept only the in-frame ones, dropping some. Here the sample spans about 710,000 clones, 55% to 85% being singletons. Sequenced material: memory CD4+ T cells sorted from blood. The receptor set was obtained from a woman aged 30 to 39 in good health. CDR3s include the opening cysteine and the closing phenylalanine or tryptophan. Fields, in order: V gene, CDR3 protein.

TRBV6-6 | CASSSQERPTTQYF
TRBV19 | CASSLPGGTPANYGYTF
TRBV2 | CASSDTGQLNTEAFF
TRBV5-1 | CASMAQGPDTQYF
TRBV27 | CASSPIDRRVGETQYF
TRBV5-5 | CASSTASGSYEQYF
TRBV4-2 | CASSSDRYYGYTF
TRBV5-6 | CASSYLSGTGEEKLFF
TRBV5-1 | CASSLGVTGELFF
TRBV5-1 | CASSLALADLQFF
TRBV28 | CASQPAGGNTEAFF
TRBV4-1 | CASSQGAGQGNTGELFF
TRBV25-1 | CASSVDGGLYTEAFF
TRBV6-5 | CASTQRAGPREQYF
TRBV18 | CASSVTGAVIDEQYF
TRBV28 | CASSLSAGTTDTQYF
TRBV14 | CATSRGQGGSYEQYF
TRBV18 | CASSQGAGFTYEQYF
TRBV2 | CASSVRTGANVLTF
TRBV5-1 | CASSLAGGETQYF
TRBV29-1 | CSVGDSLSNEKLFF
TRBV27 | CASSLGTGPEAFF
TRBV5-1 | CASSLYPERWTEAFF
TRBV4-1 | CASSRPLGHEQYF
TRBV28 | CASRLLAGVPDTQYF
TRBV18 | CASSPRLADGRAIEQYF
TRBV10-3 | CAISPLAVPYEQYF
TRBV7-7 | CASSLDTRGRETQYF
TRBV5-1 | CASSLSMDSSYEQYF
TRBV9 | CASSVLPNTGELFF
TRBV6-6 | CASSYSGYSNQPQHF